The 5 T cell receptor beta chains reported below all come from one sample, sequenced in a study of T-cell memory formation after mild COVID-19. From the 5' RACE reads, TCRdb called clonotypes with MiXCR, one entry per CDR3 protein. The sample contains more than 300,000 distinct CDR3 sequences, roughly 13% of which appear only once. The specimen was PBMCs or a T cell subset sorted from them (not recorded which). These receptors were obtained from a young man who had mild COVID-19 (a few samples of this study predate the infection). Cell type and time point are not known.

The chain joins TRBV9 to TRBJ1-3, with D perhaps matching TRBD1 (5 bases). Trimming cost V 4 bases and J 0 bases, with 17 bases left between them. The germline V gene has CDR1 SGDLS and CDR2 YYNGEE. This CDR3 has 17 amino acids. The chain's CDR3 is CASSPRLGASSGNTIYF. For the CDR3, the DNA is TGTGCCAGCAGCCCCCGCCTTGGGGCGAGCTCTGGAAACACCATATATTTT.

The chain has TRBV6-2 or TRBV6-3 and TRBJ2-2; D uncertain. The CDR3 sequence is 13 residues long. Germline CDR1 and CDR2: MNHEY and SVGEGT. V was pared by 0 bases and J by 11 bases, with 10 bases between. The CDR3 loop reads CASSYSIFFELFF. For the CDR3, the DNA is TGTGCCAGCAGTTACTCGATCTTCTTTGAGCTGTTTTTT.

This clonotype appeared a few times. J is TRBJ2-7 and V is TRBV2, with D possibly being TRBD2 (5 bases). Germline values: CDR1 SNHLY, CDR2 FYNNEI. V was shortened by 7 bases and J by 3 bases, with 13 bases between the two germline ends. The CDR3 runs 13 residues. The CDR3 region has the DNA TGTGCCAGCAAAGCCACAGAGGGCTACGAGCAGTACGTC. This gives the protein CASKATEGYEQYV.

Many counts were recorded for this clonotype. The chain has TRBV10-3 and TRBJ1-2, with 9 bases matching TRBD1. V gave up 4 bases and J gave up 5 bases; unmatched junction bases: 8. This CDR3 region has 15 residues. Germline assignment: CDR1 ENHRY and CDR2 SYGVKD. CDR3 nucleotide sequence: TGTGCCATCAGTGCAGATCCCGGGACAGGGTATGGCTACACCTTC. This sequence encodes CAISADPGTGYGYTF.

The CDR3 DNA reads as TGTGCCAGCAGCTTGACCCTCTACGAGCAGTACTTC. It specifies CASSLTLYEQYF. The V gene is TRBV11-2, the J gene TRBJ2-7; D remains ambiguous. V was trimmed by 3 bases and J by 3 bases, leaving 6 bases between them. Germline assignment: CDR1 SGHAT and CDR2 FQNNGV. This CDR3 has 12 residues.